The entry below describes one TCR beta chain. The entry originates in a study of blood T cells in healthy people across ages. Study-level information: Using template switching, researchers captured about one barcoded beta molecule for each two T cells.

The V segment lost 7 bases and the J segment 8 bases; nucleotides outside the gene matches: 9. The germline CDR1 and CDR2 sequences are MNHNS and SASEGT. The length of the CDR3 is 15 residues. For the second PCR, which ran for 7 to 11 cycles, a sample-barcoded 5' primer and a J-beta primer mix were used. Every molecule of cDNA carried a tag from a template-switch adaptor with 12 random nucleotides. TCRdb re-called the 5' RACE reads through MiXCR, storing one row per CDR3 protein. The sample lists some 800,000 distinct CDR3 sequences, approximately 44% seen once, with roughly a fifth in the top ten. The material sequenced was blood. This clonotype originated in a man between 60 and 75 years old in good health. The rearrangement joins TRBV6-1 to TRBJ1-6; 9 bases are shared with TRBD1. The chain's CDR3 is CASKVGQGLHSPLHF. The DNA for the CDR3 is TGTGCCAGCAAAGTAGGACAGGGGCTGCATTCACCCCTCCACTTT.